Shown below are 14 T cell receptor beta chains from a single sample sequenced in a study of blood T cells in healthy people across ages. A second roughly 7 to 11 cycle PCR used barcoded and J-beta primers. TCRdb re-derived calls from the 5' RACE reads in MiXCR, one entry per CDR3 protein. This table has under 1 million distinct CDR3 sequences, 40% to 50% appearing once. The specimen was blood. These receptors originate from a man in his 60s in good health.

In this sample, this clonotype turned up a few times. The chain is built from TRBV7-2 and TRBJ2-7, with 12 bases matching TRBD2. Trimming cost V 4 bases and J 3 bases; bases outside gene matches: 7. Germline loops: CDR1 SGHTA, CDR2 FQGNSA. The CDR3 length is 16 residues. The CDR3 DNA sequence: TGTGCCAGCAGCTCACGGACTAGCGGGGATCTCTACGAGCAGTACTTC. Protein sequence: CASSSRTSGDLYEQYF. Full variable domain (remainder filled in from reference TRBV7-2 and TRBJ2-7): GAGVSQSPSNKVTEKGKDVELRCDPISGHTALYWYRQSLGQGLEFLIYFQGNSAPDKSGLPSDRFSAERTGGSVSTLTIQRTQQEDSAVYLCASSSRTSGDLYEQYFGPGTRLTVT.

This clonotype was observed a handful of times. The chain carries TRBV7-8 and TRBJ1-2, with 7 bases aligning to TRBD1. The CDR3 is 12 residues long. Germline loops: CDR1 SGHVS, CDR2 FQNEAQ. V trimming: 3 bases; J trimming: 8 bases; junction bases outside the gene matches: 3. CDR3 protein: CASSFDREGYTF. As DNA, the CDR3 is TGTGCCAGCAGCTTCGACAGGGAAGGCTACACCTTC.

The DNA of the CDR3 is TGCGCCAGCAGCATCATACAGGGTGCCAACACTGAAGCTTTCTTT. This gives the protein CASSIIQGANTEAFF. The V call is TRBV5-1, the J call TRBJ1-1, with a tentative D call TRBD1 (6 bases). The V gene lost 4 bases and the J gene lost 2 bases, with 15 bases spanning the gap. The CDR3 loop spans 15 amino acids. Germline loops: CDR1 SGHRS, CDR2 YFSETQ.

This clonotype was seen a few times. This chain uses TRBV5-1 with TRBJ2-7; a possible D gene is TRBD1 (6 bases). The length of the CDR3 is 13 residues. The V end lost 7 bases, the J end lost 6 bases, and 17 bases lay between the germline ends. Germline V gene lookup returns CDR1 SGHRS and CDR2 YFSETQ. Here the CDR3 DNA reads TGCGCCAGCTCCCAGGGGCCGACCTCCGAGCAGTACTTC. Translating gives CASSQGPTSEQYF.

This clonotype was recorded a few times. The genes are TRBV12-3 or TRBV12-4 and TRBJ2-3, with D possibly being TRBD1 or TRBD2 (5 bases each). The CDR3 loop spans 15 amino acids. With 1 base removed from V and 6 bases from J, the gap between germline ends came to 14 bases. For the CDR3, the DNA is TGTGCCAGCAGTTTAGACGTCGTGGGGACGGATACGCAGTATTTT. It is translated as CASSLDVVGTDTQYF.

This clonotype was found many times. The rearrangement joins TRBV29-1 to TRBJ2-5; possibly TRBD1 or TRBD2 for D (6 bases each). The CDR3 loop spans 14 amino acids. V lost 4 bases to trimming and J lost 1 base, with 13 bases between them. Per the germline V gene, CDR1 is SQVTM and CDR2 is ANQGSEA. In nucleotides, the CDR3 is TGCAGCGTTGGAGGGGGGCAATTCCAAGAGACCCAGTACTTC. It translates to CSVGGGQFQETQYF.

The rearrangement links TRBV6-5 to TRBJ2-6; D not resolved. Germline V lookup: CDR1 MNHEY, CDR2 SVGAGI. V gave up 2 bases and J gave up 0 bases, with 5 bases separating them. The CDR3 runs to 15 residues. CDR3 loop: CASSYGISGANVLTF. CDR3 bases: TGTGCCAGCAGTTACGGGATCTCTGGGGCCAACGTCCTGACTTTC.

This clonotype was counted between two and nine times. The CDR3 DNA follows: TGTGCCAGCAGCCACTACTACGAGCAGTACTTC. Amino acid sequence: CASSHYYEQYF. The chain recombines TRBV3-1 with TRBJ2-7; D remains unclear. CDR1 is LGHDT, CDR2 YNNKEL, per germline (reference sequence). This CDR3 is built from 11 residues. Trimming took off 3 bases at V and 3 bases at J, with 3 bases between the two ends.

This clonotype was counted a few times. CDR3 in amino acids: CASSLTVQGYTF. In DNA form, the CDR3 reads TGTGCCAGCAGTCTTACGGTTCAGGGCTACACCTTC. The rearrangement joins TRBV12-3 or TRBV12-4 to TRBJ1-2; no clear D. V lost 5 bases and J 8 bases, leaving 12 bases between the germline ends. The CDR3 has 12 residues.

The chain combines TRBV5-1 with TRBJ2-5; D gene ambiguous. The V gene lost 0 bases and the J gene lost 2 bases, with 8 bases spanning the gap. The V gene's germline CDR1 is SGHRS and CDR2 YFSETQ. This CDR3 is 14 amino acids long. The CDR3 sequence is CASSLGSTQETQYF. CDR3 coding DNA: TGCGCCAGCAGCTTGGGTAGTACTCAAGAGACCCAGTACTTC.

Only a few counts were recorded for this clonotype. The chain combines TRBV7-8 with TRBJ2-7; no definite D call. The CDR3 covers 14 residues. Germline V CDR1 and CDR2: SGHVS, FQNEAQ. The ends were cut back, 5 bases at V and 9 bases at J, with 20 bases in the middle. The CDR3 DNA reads TGTGCCAGCAGCGCGCCGGACGGCCTCAAAGGGCAGTACTTC. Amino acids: CASSAPDGLKGQYF.

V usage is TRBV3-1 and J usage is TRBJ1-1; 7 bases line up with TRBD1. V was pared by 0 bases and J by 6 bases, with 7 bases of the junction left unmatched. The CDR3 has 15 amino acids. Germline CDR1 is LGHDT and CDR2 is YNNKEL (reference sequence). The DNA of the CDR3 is TGTGCCAGCAGCCAAGATCTGACAGGGTTGGCTGAAGCTTTCTTT. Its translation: CASSQDLTGLAEAFF.

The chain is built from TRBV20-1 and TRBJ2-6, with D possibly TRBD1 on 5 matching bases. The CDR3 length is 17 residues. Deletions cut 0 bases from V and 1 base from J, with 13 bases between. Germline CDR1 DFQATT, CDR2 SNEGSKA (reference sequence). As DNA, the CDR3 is TGCAGTGCTAGAGATCGAACAGGTGGATCTGGGGCCAACGTCCTGACTTTC. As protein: CSARDRTGGSGANVLTF.

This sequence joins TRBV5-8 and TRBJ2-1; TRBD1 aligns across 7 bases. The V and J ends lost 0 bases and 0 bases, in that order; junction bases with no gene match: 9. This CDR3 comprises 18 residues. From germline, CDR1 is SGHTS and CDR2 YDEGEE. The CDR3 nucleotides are TGTGCCAGCAGCTTGGTCCAAGGGGCAGGGGGCTCCTACAATGAGCAGTTCTTC. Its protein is CASSLVQGAGGSYNEQFF.